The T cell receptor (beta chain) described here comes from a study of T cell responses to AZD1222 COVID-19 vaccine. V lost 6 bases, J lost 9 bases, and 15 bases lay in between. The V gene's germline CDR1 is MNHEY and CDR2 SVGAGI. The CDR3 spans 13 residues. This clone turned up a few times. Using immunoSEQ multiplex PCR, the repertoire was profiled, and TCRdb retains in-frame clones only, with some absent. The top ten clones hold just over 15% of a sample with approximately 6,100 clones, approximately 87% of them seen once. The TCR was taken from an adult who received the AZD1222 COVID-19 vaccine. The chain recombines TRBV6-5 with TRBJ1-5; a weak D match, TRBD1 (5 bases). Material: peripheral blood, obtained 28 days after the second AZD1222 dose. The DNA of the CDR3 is TGTGCCAGCAGGGGGCCCTTTCTCGGGCCCCAGCATTTT. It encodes CASRGPFLGPQHF.